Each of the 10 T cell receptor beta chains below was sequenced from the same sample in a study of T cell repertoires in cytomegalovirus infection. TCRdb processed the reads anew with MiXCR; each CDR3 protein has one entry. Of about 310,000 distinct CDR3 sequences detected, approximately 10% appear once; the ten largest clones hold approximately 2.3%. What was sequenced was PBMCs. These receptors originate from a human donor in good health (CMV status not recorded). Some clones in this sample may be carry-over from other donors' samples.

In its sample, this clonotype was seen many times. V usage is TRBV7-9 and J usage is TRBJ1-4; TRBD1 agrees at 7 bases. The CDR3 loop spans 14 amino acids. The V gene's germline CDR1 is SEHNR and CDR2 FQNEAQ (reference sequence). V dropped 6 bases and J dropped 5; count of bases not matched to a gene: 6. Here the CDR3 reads CASSWGQLNEKLFF. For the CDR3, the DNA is TGTGCCAGCAGTTGGGGACAGTTAAATGAAAAACTGTTTTTT.

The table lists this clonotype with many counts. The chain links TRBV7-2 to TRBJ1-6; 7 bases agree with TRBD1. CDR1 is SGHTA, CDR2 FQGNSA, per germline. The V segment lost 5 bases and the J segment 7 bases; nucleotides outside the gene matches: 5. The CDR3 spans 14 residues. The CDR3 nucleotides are TGTGCCAGCAGCCCCCGGGACAGAAATTCACCCCTCCACTTT. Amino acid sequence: CASSPRDRNSPLHF.

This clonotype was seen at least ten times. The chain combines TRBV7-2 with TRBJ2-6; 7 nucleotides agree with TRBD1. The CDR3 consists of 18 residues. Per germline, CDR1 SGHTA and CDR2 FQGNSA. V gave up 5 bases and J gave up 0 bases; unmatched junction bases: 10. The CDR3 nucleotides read TGTGCCAGCAGCCCCAGACAGGGCCTACTCTCTGGGGCCAACGTCCTGACTTTC. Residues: CASSPRQGLLSGANVLTF.

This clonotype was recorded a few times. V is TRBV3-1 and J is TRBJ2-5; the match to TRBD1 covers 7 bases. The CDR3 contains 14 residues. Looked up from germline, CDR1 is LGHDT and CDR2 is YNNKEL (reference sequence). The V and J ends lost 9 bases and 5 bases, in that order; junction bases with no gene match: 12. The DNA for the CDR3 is TGTGCCAGTAAAGAACAGGGGCGAGGGGAGACCCAGTACTTC. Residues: CASKEQGRGETQYF.

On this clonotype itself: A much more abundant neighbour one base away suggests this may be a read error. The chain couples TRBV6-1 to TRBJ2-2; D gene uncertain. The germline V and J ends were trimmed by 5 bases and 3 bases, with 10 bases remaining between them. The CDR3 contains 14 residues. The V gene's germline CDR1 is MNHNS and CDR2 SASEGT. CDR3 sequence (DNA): TGTGCCAGCAGTTCTCTCTACTACACCGGGGAGCTGTTTTTT. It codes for CASSSLYYTGELFF.

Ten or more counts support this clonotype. The CDR3 reads CASSTGHYNQPQHF. The CDR3 nucleotides read TGTGCCAGCAGCACCGGACACTATAATCAGCCCCAGCATTTT. The chain links TRBV7-9 to TRBJ1-5; D might be TRBD1 (5 bases). V lost 5 bases and J 4 bases, leaving 12 bases between the germline ends. This CDR3 is built from 14 residues. Per germline, CDR1 SEHNR and CDR2 FQNEAQ (reference sequence).

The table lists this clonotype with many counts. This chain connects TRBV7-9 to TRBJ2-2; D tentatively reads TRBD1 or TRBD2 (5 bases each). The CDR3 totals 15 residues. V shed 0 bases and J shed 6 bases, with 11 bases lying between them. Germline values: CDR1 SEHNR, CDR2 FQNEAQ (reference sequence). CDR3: CASSLATGLPGELFF. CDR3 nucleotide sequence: TGTGCCAGCAGCTTAGCTACAGGACTGCCCGGGGAGCTGTTTTTT. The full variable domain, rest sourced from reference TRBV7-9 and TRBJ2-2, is DTGVSQNPRHKITKRGQNVTFRCDPISEHNRLYWYRQTLGQGPEFLTYFQNEAQLEKSRLLSDRFSAERPKGSFSTLEIQRTEQGDSAMYLCASSLATGLPGELFFGEGSRLTVL.

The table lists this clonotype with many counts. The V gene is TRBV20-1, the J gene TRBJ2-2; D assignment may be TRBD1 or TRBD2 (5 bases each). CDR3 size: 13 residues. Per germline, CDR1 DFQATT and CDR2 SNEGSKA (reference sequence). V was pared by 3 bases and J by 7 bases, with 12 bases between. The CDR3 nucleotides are TGCAGTGCTAGCCCCGGGGCGTACGGGGAGCTGTTTTTT. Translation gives CSASPGAYGELFF.

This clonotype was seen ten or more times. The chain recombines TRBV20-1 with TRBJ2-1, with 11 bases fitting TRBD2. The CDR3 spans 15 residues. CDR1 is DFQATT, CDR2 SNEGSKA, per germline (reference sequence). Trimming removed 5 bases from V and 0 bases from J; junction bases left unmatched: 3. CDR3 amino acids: CSAPSGGTSYNEQFF. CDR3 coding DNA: TGCAGTGCTCCTAGCGGGGGGACCTCCTACAATGAGCAGTTCTTC.

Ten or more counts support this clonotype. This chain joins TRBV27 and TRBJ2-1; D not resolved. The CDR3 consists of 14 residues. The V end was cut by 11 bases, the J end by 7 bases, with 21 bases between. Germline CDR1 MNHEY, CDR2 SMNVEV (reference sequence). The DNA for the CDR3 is TGTGCCTCCCAGGACGTAGCCCACTCGAATGAGCAGTTCTTC. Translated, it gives CASQDVAHSNEQFF.